These 10 T cell receptor beta chains came from one sample sequenced in a study of blood T cell repertoires in COVID-19. Here immunoSEQ multiplex PCR was the method, and the copy in TCRdb shows in-frame clones only, minus some. The sample contains 180,000 or so clones, under 90% of which appear only once. The material sequenced was peripheral blood. These TCRs come from a man aged 40-49 years with acute or convalescent COVID-19.

The rearrangement links TRBV7-8 to TRBJ2-2; D ambiguous. V gave up 2 bases and J gave up 4 bases, with 11 bases separating them. The CDR3 totals 15 residues. Per the germline V gene, CDR1 is SGHVS and CDR2 is FQNEAQ. The CDR3, as DNA: TGTGCCAGCAGCTTATCTCGGTCTTTCACCGGGGAGCTGTTTTTT. This codes for CASSLSRSFTGELFF.

The genes are TRBV2 and TRBJ1-1; TRBD1 agrees at 8 bases. The V segment lost 8 bases and the J segment 3 bases; nucleotides outside the gene matches: 5. Looked up from germline, CDR1 is SNHLY and CDR2 is FYNNEI. This CDR3 has 13 amino acids. In DNA form, the CDR3 reads TGTGCCAGCCAGGGGGCGGCGGACACTGAAGCTTTCTTT. It is translated as CASQGAADTEAFF.

J is TRBJ2-2 and V is TRBV19; D perhaps matches TRBD1 (6 bases). Per the germline V gene, CDR1 is LNHDA and CDR2 is SQIVND (reference sequence). There are 16 residues in the CDR3. V was clipped by 3 bases and J by 2 bases, with 13 bases between them. This CDR3 is CASSITGTPNTGELFF. DNA of the CDR3: TGTGCCAGTAGTATTACCGGGACACCTAACACCGGGGAGCTGTTTTTT.

V is TRBV5-1 and J is TRBJ1-4; 10 bases map to TRBD1. The CDR3 totals 15 residues. Germline V CDR1 and CDR2: SGHRS, YFSETQ. V lost 4 bases to trimming and J lost 8 bases; unmatched junction nucleotides: 8. The CDR3 region has the DNA TGCGCCAGCAGCGCCCGACAGGGGGCCAACGAAAAACTGTTTTTT. It translates to CASSARQGANEKLFF.

This clone appeared a single time. The chain links TRBV27 to TRBJ2-3; the D gene is possibly TRBD2 (6 bases). The germline gives CDR1 MNHEY, CDR2 SMNVEV (reference sequence). CDR3 length: 15 residues. Trimming removed 4 bases from V and 3 bases from J, with 14 bases in between. This CDR3 reads CASSWRPAGTDTQYF. For the CDR3, the DNA is TGTGCCAGCAGTTGGCGCCCCGCGGGGACAGATACGCAGTATTTT.

The chain couples TRBV30 to TRBJ2-2; possibly TRBD2 for D (5 bases). The CDR3 totals 14 residues. The germline V and J ends were trimmed by 4 bases and 2 bases, with 11 bases remaining between them. Per germline, CDR1 GTSNPN and CDR2 SVGIG (reference sequence). The CDR3 region has the DNA TGTGCCTGGATGGGGAGAATCAACACCGGGGAGCTGTTTTTT. This sequence encodes CAWMGRINTGELFF.

The chain uses TRBV6-1 and TRBJ1-5; maybe TRBD1 (6 bases). Germline V gene data show CDR1 as MNHNS and CDR2 as SASEGT. The V end was cut by 1 base, the J end by 0 bases, with 10 bases between. There are 16 residues in the CDR3. The CDR3: CASSEGTAYSNQPQHF. In DNA, the CDR3 is TGTGCCAGCAGTGAAGGGACAGCATATAGCAATCAGCCCCAGCATTTT.

The chain has TRBV19 and TRBJ1-1, with unresolved D. The CDR3 is made up of 15 amino acids. Germline-derived CDR1 and CDR2 are LNHDA and SQIVND (reference sequence). Between the trimmed V and J ends, which lost 3 bases and 5 bases, there was a span of 16 bases. DNA for the CDR3: TGTGCCAGTAGTATGGTGGGGAGAAAGAGGACTGAAGCTTTCTTT. It yields the protein CASSMVGRKRTEAFF.

This chain joins TRBV10-3 and TRBJ1-2, with 7 nucleotides matching TRBD1. The CDR3 has 15 amino acids. CDR1 is ENHRY, CDR2 SYGVKD, per germline. Trimming at V came to 0 bases and at J to 2 bases, leaving 3 bases not matched to a gene. This CDR3 reads CAISESTTGNYGYTF. As DNA, the CDR3 is TGTGCCATCAGTGAGTCAACGACAGGGAACTATGGCTACACCTTC.

Remarks on this clone: One junction end disagrees with the germline gene, perhaps due to a read error. V usage is TRBV7-7 and J usage is TRBJ1-2; D might be TRBD1 (6 bases). Germline assignment: CDR1 SSHAT and CDR2 FNYEAQ (reference sequence). This CDR3 spans 15 amino acids. In DNA form, the CDR3 reads TGTGCTAGCAGCCCCCTAGGGGGGGCTAACTATGGCTACACCTTC. As protein: CASSPLGGANYGYTF.